A single sample gave rise to the 27 T cell receptor beta chains below, sequenced in a study of blood T cell repertoires in COVID-19. Some clones are missing from TCRdb's copy, which holds only in-frame ones; the method was immunoSEQ multiplex PCR. The sample records approximately 230,000 clones, about 91% being singletons. Sequenced sample: peripheral blood. The receptor source for this set is a woman in her twenties or thirties with COVID-19, enrolled during active disease.

The chain joins TRBV7-9 to TRBJ1-3, with TRBD1 matching over 8 bases. The CDR3 totals 15 residues. J was trimmed by 1 base and V by 5 bases; bases with no gene match: 4. Germline lookup yields CDR1 SEHNR and CDR2 FQNEAQ (reference sequence). For the CDR3, the DNA is TGTGCCAGCAGCGCGGACAGGGCGTCTGGAAACACCATATATTTT. It encodes CASSADRASGNTIYF.

The gene calls are TRBV2 and TRBJ2-5, with D uncertain. V lost 6 bases and J 7 bases, leaving 27 bases between the germline ends. The CDR3 loop spans 17 amino acids. Germline V gene lookup returns CDR1 SNHLY and CDR2 FYNNEI. DNA for the CDR3: TGTGCCAGCAGGGTCGATACGCCAGGCCTGGCGATATGGACCCAGTACTTC. Its protein product is CASRVDTPGLAIWTQYF.

J is TRBJ1-1 and V is TRBV30, with 7 bases lining up with TRBD1. J was trimmed by 6 bases and V by 3 bases; bases with no gene match: 4. The CDR3 totals 12 residues. CDR1 and CDR2 (germline): GTSNPN, SVGIG (reference sequence). DNA of the CDR3: TGTGCCTGGAGACCACAGGGGCCTGAAGCTTTCTTT. Translation gives CAWRPQGPEAFF.

In this sample, this clone turned up once. The chain employs TRBV11-1 and TRBJ2-7; 7 bases match TRBD1. The germline V gene encodes CDR1 SGHAT and CDR2 FQDESV (reference sequence). With 1 base clipped from V and 2 bases from J, the junction kept 2 bases outside the gene matches. The CDR3 contains 14 residues. The CDR3 nucleotides read TGTGCCAGCAGCTTAGGACAGGGCCCCTACGAGCAGTACTTC. Translated: CASSLGQGPYEQYF.

The chain uses TRBV5-1 and TRBJ2-2; 8 bases map to TRBD2. The CDR3 totals 16 residues. The germline V gene has CDR1 SGHRS and CDR2 YFSETQ. Unmatched junction bases numbered 5, after V lost 0 bases and J lost 4 bases. CDR3 loop: CASSLVGGAPTGELFF. Written as DNA, the CDR3 is TGCGCCAGCAGCTTGGTCGGGGGGGCACCCACCGGGGAGCTGTTTTTT.

This clone came up once. The V and J genes are TRBV14 and TRBJ2-1; 11 bases fit TRBD2. V shed 4 bases and J 2 bases; nucleotides not matched to a gene: 1. Per germline, CDR1 SGHDN and CDR2 FVKESK. The length of the CDR3 is 15 residues. This CDR3 reads CASSLAGGTYNEQFF. CDR3 DNA sequence: TGTGCCAGCAGCCTAGCGGGAGGGACCTACAATGAGCAGTTCTTC.

The chain employs TRBV7-9 and TRBJ2-1, with 7 bases aligning to TRBD1. V lost 4 bases to trimming and J lost 9 bases; unmatched junction nucleotides: 15. Germline CDR1 reads SEHNR; CDR2 reads FQNEAQ (reference sequence). CDR3 length: 16 amino acids. The CDR3 reads CASSSKLLTGSAEQFF. As DNA, the CDR3 is TGTGCCAGCAGCTCAAAATTACTGACAGGGTCGGCTGAGCAGTTCTTC.

V and J are TRBV11-3 and TRBJ1-2, with 9 bases identical to TRBD1. V lost 1 base to trimming and J lost 8 bases; unmatched junction nucleotides: 8. The V gene's germline CDR1 is SGHNT and CDR2 YENEEA. This CDR3 contains 15 residues. For the CDR3, the DNA is TGTGCCAGCAGCTTAGCCGAACAGGGGGCACGGGGCTACACCTTC. This translates into CASSLAEQGARGYTF.

This clone occurred a few times. V usage is TRBV4-1 and J usage is TRBJ2-2; tentative D call: TRBD2 (6 bases). This CDR3 has 12 amino acids. V lost 4 bases and J lost 10, with 10 bases in between. Germline V gene sequence: CDR1 MGHRA, CDR2 YSYEKL. The CDR3 loop reads CASSPRREELFF. The CDR3 DNA reads as TGCGCCAGCAGCCCCCGGAGGGAGGAGCTGTTTTTT.

The gene calls are TRBV7-2 and TRBJ1-2; 7 bases match TRBD1. Germline CDR1 is SGHTA and CDR2 is FQGNSA. The CDR3 totals 13 residues. Germline trimming cut 5 bases from V and 2 bases from J; bases unmatched to any gene: 2. This CDR3 reads CASSEQGNYGYTF. CDR3 nucleotide sequence: TGTGCCAGCAGCGAACAGGGGAACTATGGCTACACCTTC.

The V and J genes are TRBV5-1 and TRBJ2-7; 8 bases line up with TRBD1. V shed 0 bases, J shed 6 bases, and the junction held 8 bases outside the gene matches. CDR3 length equals 15 residues. Germline V gene data show CDR1 as SGHRS and CDR2 as YFSETQ. The CDR3 DNA reads TGCGCCAGCAGCTTGGCCGGGACAGGCGTTGGCGAGCAGTACTTC. It yields the protein CASSLAGTGVGEQYF. Together with reference TRBV5-1 and TRBJ2-7, the CDR3 gives the full variable domain: KAGVTQTPRYLIKTRGQQVTLSCSPISGHRSVSWYQQTPGQGLQFLFEYFSETQRNKGNFPGRFSGRQFSNSRSEMNVSTLELGDSALYLCASSLAGTGVGEQYFGPGTRLTVT.

V is TRBV7-2 and J is TRBJ1-1; 7 bases are a match to TRBD1. The CDR3 contains 15 residues. Germline trimming cut 5 bases from V and 0 bases from J; bases unmatched to any gene: 6. CDR1 is SGHTA and CDR2 is FQGNSA in the germline V gene. The CDR3 DNA follows: TGTGCCAGCAGCCCCCGGGACAGAGTGAACACTGAAGCTTTCTTT. Translating it yields CASSPRDRVNTEAFF.

V is TRBV3-1 (or the pseudogene TRBV3-2) and J is TRBJ1-2; D might be TRBD1 (5 bases). In germline, CDR1 is LGHDT, CDR2 YNNKEL (reference sequence). There are 15 residues in the CDR3. Between the trimmed V and J ends, which lost 4 bases and 0 bases, there was a span of 12 bases. The CDR3 sequence is CASSPRAGANYGYTF. The CDR3 coding sequence is TGTGCCAGCAGCCCTAGGGCGGGGGCTAACTATGGCTACACCTTC.

This clone showed up just a few times. This chain uses TRBV28 with TRBJ2-1, with 7 bases matching TRBD1. Germline values: CDR1 MDHEN, CDR2 SYDVKM. The J segment lost 7 bases and the V segment lost 3 bases, leaving 9 bases of the junction unmatched. This CDR3 comprises 15 residues. The CDR3: CASSFRDSSLNEQFF. The CDR3 DNA reads as TGTGCCAGCAGTTTCCGGGACAGTTCTCTGAATGAGCAGTTCTTC.

The genes are TRBV2 and TRBJ1-6, with 9 positions matching TRBD1. Looked up from germline, CDR1 is SNHLY and CDR2 is FYNNEI. V shed 6 bases and J 7 bases; nucleotides not matched to a gene: 13. This CDR3 spans 17 amino acids. The CDR3 region has the DNA TGTGCCAGCAGGGGGGGGACAGGGAGCCTTTTGAATTCACCCCTCCACTTT. Translation gives CASRGGTGSLLNSPLHF.

This sequence joins TRBV12-3 or TRBV12-4 and TRBJ1-4; D might be TRBD1 (5 bases). Trimming removed 6 bases from V and 7 bases from J, with 12 bases in between. This CDR3 is built from 13 residues. The CDR3 DNA reads as TGTGCCAGCAGCGACAGCCCTAGTGAAAAACTGTTTTTT. Translation: CASSDSPSEKLFF.

V and J are TRBV6-1 and TRBJ2-3; 9 positions agree with TRBD2. J was trimmed by 4 bases and V by 2 bases; bases with no gene match: 25. Germline CDR1 and CDR2: MNHNS and SASEGT. The CDR3 length is 22 residues. The CDR3 sequence is CASSELPGGVSGGTIPSDTQYF. CDR3 coding DNA: TGTGCCAGCAGTGAACTCCCAGGTGGAGTTAGCGGGGGAACAATCCCCTCAGATACGCAGTATTTT.

The chain links TRBV13 to TRBJ2-7, with a weak D call TRBD2 (6 bases). The germline V and J ends were trimmed by 5 bases and 4 bases, with 12 bases remaining between them. CDR3 length equals 13 residues. Germline assignment: CDR1 PRHDT and CDR2 FYEKMQ (reference sequence). The CDR3 bases are TGTGCCAGCAGCACTGGACTATTTTACGAGCAGTACTTC. It yields the protein CASSTGLFYEQYF.

The CDR3 loop reads CASSTRGRKKTQYF. The CDR3 nucleotides are TGTGCCAGCAGTACCAGGGGGCGTAAGAAGACCCAGTACTTC. The chain uses TRBV28 and TRBJ2-5; 8 bases align to TRBD1. J was trimmed by 6 bases and V by 5 bases; bases with no gene match: 8. Germline V CDR1 and CDR2: MDHEN, SYDVKM. The CDR3 is 14 residues long.

This clone was found once. The V and J genes are TRBV7-9 and TRBJ1-1; tentatively, D is TRBD1 (6 bases). V dropped 3 bases and J dropped 0 bases, with 14 bases sitting between them. Germline V gives CDR1 SEHNR, CDR2 FQNEAQ (reference sequence). CDR3 length equals 16 residues. The CDR3 region has the DNA TGTGCCAGCAGCTTTTACACAGGGCGCGTGAACACTGAAGCTTTCTTT. It yields the protein CASSFYTGRVNTEAFF.

The J gene is TRBJ1-3, the V gene TRBV19, with 7 bases lining up with TRBD1. V lost 7 bases to trimming and J lost 0 bases; unmatched junction nucleotides: 6. The germline V gene has CDR1 LNHDA and CDR2 SQIVND (reference sequence). The CDR3 totals 15 residues. This chain's CDR3 is CASNPGTDSGNTIYF. CDR3 coding DNA: TGTGCCAGTAACCCCGGGACAGACTCTGGAAACACCATATATTTT.

The chain joins TRBV9 to TRBJ1-4; 11 bases are shared with TRBD1. CDR1 is SGDLS and CDR2 is YYNGEE in the germline V gene. The V segment lost 2 bases and the J segment 0 bases; nucleotides outside the gene matches: 0. The CDR3 totals 16 residues. The CDR3 DNA follows: TGTGCCAGCAGCGTGGGACAGGGGGCAACTAATGAAAAACTGTTTTTT. This gives the protein CASSVGQGATNEKLFF.

The rearrangement links TRBV29-1 to TRBJ2-3; weak D call: TRBD1 (5 bases). This CDR3 contains 16 residues. Looked up from germline, CDR1 is SQVTM and CDR2 is ANQGSEA. Trimming pared 0 bases from V and 0 bases from J, leaving 13 bases between. This CDR3 is CSVEDAGYPSTDTQYF. CDR3 in DNA: TGCAGCGTTGAAGATGCAGGGTACCCTAGCACAGATACGCAGTATTTT.

There are a few counts of this clone. This chain joins TRBV19 and TRBJ2-4; D is possibly TRBD1 (5 bases). V was trimmed by 6 bases and J by 7 bases, leaving 16 bases between them. The germline V gene has CDR1 LNHDA and CDR2 SQIVND (reference sequence). This CDR3 spans 14 amino acids. The CDR3 region has the DNA TGTGCCAGTAGGGACGGACAATTGTCGAACATTCAGTACTTC. Residues: CASRDGQLSNIQYF.

This rearrangement joins TRBV19 to TRBJ1-5; TRBD1 matches 7 bases. Per the germline V gene, CDR1 is LNHDA and CDR2 is SQIVND (reference sequence). V gave up 1 base and J gave up 4 bases; unmatched junction bases: 4. The CDR3 covers 15 residues. The CDR3 region has the DNA TGTGCCAGTAGTATAGGGGCAGGGGGGAATCAGCCCCAGCATTTT. Amino acids: CASSIGAGGNQPQHF.

The CDR3 DNA reads TGTGCCAGCAGCCAAGGATGGGGGGGCGCGGGTACCTTC. It specifies CASSQGWGGAGTF. The chain has TRBV14 and TRBJ1-2; D may be TRBD1 (6 bases). Germline CDR1 SGHDN, CDR2 FVKESK. The CDR3 has 13 amino acids. Trimming stripped 1 base from V and 14 bases from J, with 17 bases between.

The V call is TRBV7-9, the J call TRBJ1-6; 7 bases are shared with TRBD1. The V gene's germline CDR1 is SEHNR and CDR2 FQNEAQ (reference sequence). The CDR3 is 14 amino acids. The J segment lost 10 bases and the V segment lost 5 bases, leaving 8 bases of the junction unmatched. The CDR3 protein is CASSPDRENSPLHF. In DNA, the CDR3 is TGTGCCAGCAGCCCCGACAGGGAAAACTCACCCCTCCACTTT.